The rows below give T cell receptor beta chains drawn from one sample of a study of T cells in Graves' hyperthyroidism and ophthalmopathy. TCRdb re-analysed the multiplex PCR reads in MiXCR, keeping a single row per CDR3 protein. The table lists under 300,000 distinct CDR3 sequences, around 15% of them singletons, with less than 8% in the top ten. Sequenced input: blood. The source is a woman aged 35 to 49 with Graves' hyperthyroidism. Both conserved end residues are part of each CDR3. A D gene is named only where the DNA matches it firmly. Part of the rows lack a size; the others show once, few, many or a class for expanded clones.

TRBV5-1	NA	TRBJ2-5	TRBD1	TGCGCCAGCAGCGGGGGGACAGGGGGACAAGAGACCCAGTACTTC	CASSGGTGGQETQYF
TRBV5-5	few	TRBJ2-1	NA	TGTGCCAGCAGCTTGGGTTCGGAGCCTTATTCCTACAATGAGCAGTTCTTC	CASSLGSEPYSYNEQFF
TRBV10-2	many	TRBJ2-5	TRBD1	TGCGCCAGCAGTGAGTCGACAGGGGCCTTCCAAGAGACCCAGTACTTC	CASSESTGAFQETQYF
TRBV10-3	many	TRBJ2-7	NA	TGTGCCATCAGTGAGTCCGAACATTTCTACGAGCAGTACTTC	CAISESEHFYEQYF
TRBV12-3/TRBV12-4	many	TRBJ1-5	NA	TGTGCCAGCAGTTTAGGGGGGGGGCGTCAGCCCCAGCATTTT	CASSLGGGRQPQHF
TRBV18	NA	TRBJ2-1	NA	TGTGCCAGCTCACCATCCAGTCTCTCCTACAATGAGCAGTTCTTC	CASSPSSLSYNEQFF
TRBV4-1	few	TRBJ2-3	TRBD2	TGCGCCAGCAGCCCTCTGACTAGCGGCACAGATACGCAGTATTTT	CASSPLTSGTDTQYF
TRBV7-9	few	TRBJ1-2	NA	TGTGCCAGCAGCCCCCCCGGGTCCTTCACTAACTATGGCTACACCTTC	CASSPPGSFTNYGYTF
TRBV2	many	TRBJ1-5	NA	TGTGCCAGCAGTGTGGCGGGGCAAGGCAATCAGCCCCAGCATTTT	CASSVAGQGNQPQHF
TRBV7-9	once	TRBJ2-2	TRBD1	TGTGCCAGCAGCACCGGGACAGGGGGCGTCGTGAGTGGGCTGTTTTTT	CASSTGTGGVVSGLFF
TRBV30	NA	TRBJ2-7	TRBD1	TGTGCCTGGGGGACAGTCCGGGAGCAGTACTTC	CAWGTVREQYF
TRBV5-1	few	TRBJ2-6	NA	TGCGCCAGCAGCTTGGAGGTGAGCTCTGGGGCCAACGTCCTGACTTTC	CASSLEVSSGANVLTF
TRBV2	many	TRBJ1-5	NA	TGTGCCAGCGCCTGGAGGGGGAATCAGCCCCAGCATTTT	CASAWRGNQPQHF
TRBV28	few	TRBJ1-4	NA	TGTGCCAGCAGTCGACCGGGATGGAAACTGTTTTTT	CASSRPGWKLFF
TRBV27	many	TRBJ1-5	NA	TGTGCCAGCAGTTTACAGGGTCGGGGCGGCAGTCAGCCCCAGCATTTT	CASSLQGRGGSQPQHF
TRBV7-8	many	TRBJ2-5	NA	TGTGCCAGCAGCTTAGTTGGGGGAGGACCAGAGACCCAGTACTTC	CASSLVGGGPETQYF
TRBV5-6	few	TRBJ2-5	TRBD2	TGTGCCAGCAGCGGGGTAGCGGGAGTTCAAGAGACCCAGTACTTC	CASSGVAGVQETQYF
TRBV13	many	TRBJ2-7	NA	TGTGCCAGCAGCTTATTCGGGACAACCTACGAGCAGTACTTC	CASSLFGTTYEQYF
TRBV2	NA	TRBJ2-3	TRBD1	TGTGCCAGCAGTGAAGGGGACAGGTCGTCAGATACGCAGTATTTT	CASSEGDRSSDTQYF
TRBV27	many	TRBJ2-7	TRBD2	TGTGCCAGCAGTCGACTAGCGGGAGCCTACGAGCAGTACTTC	CASSRLAGAYEQYF
TRBV29-1	few	TRBJ2-3	NA	TGCAGCGTTGTCGCAGATACGCAGTATTTT	CSVVADTQYF
TRBV3-1	many	TRBJ1-1	TRBD1	TGTGCCAGCAGCCAATGGGACAGTGAAGCTTTCTTT	CASSQWDSEAFF
TRBV27	NA	TRBJ2-5	NA	TGTGCCAGCAGCTTAAGAGCCGGGGGCTCCGCTGGTCAAGAGACCCAGTACTTC	CASSLRAGGSAGQETQYF
TRBV7-9	many	TRBJ2-3	NA	TGTGCCAGCAGCTTTGTGGGACTAGATACGCAGTATTTT	CASSFVGLDTQYF
TRBV12-3/TRBV12-4	many	TRBJ1-2	NA	TGTGCCAGCAGTCCGAACACCATATTAGGCGGCTACACCTTC	CASSPNTILGGYTF
TRBV7-9	few	TRBJ2-1	TRBD2	TGTGCCAGCAGCTCCGGGACTAGCGGGAGTGCTGAGCAGTTCTTC	CASSSGTSGSAEQFF
TRBV13	many	TRBJ1-1	TRBD1	TGTGCCAGCAGCCCTCAGGGGGCGCCGGACACTGAAGCTTTCTTT	CASSPQGAPDTEAFF
TRBV7-9	NA	TRBJ2-1	TRBD2	TGTGCCAGCAGCTCGGCCCTAGCGGGGTACAATGAGCAGTTCTTC	CASSSALAGYNEQFF
TRBV20-1	many	TRBJ2-3	TRBD1	TGCAGTGCTAGCCCCGGGACAGCAGATACGCAGTATTTT	CSASPGTADTQYF
TRBV5-4	few	TRBJ2-1	NA	TGTGCCAGCAGCTTGTCGGACGGTGCCTACAATGAGCAGTTCTTC	CASSLSDGAYNEQFF
TRBV28	many	TRBJ2-5	TRBD1	TGTGCCAGCAGTGCCTTGACAGGGAACCAAGAGACCCAGTACTTC	CASSALTGNQETQYF
TRBV10-3	NA	TRBJ2-1	NA	TGTGCCATCAGCCAGTCAGGGACCCCCTCCTACAATGAGCAGTTCTTC	CAISQSGTPSYNEQFF
TRBV11-3	many	TRBJ2-1	TRBD2	TGTGCCAGCAGCCCGCAATTTGGTAGCGGGAGTTACAATGAGCAGTTCTTC	CASSPQFGSGSYNEQFF
TRBV5-1	few	TRBJ1-2	TRBD1	TGCGCCAGCAGCCTGGACAGGCTATTCTATGGCTACACCTTC	CASSLDRLFYGYTF
TRBV6-1	NA	TRBJ1-2	TRBD1	TGTGCCAGCAGTGAACTGAAGGGGGCTTTTGGCTACACCTTC	CASSELKGAFGYTF
TRBV19	many	TRBJ1-2	TRBD1	TGTGCCAGTAGTATAATGGGACAGGGGGACGGCTACACCTTC	CASSIMGQGDGYTF
TRBV7-6	many	TRBJ2-7	NA	TGTGCCAGCAGCCAACGGCGGGAACCCTACGAGCAGTACTTC	CASSQRREPYEQYF
TRBV27	many	TRBJ2-7	TRBD2	TGTGCCAGCACCCCACCGGGACTAGCGACCGAGCAGTACTTC	CASTPPGLATEQYF
TRBV12-5	many	TRBJ2-1	TRBD2	TGTGCTAGTGGTTTGGTGGGGACTAGCGGCTACAATGAGCAGTTCTTC	CASGLVGTSGYNEQFF
TRBV5-1	many	TRBJ2-1	NA	TGCGCCAGCAGCTTGGCCATGAGTTACAATGAGCAGTTCTTC	CASSLAMSYNEQFF
TRBV6-1	many	TRBJ2-7	TRBD2	TGTGCCAGCAGTAAGCGGGAGGGATCCTACGAGCAGTACTTC	CASSKREGSYEQYF
TRBV25-1	NA	TRBJ2-3	NA	TGTGCCACCGAGGGTGGCAGCACAGATACGCAGTATTTT	CATEGGSTDTQYF
TRBV4-1	few	TRBJ2-7	NA	TGCGCCAGCAGCCAAGATGTGGCAAGACCCATCTACGAGCAGTACTTC	CASSQDVARPIYEQYF
TRBV28	many	TRBJ2-5	TRBD1	TGTGCCAGCAGTCGGACAGGTGGGCACCAAGAGACCCAGTACTTC	CASSRTGGHQETQYF
TRBV20-1	NA	TRBJ1-6	NA	TGCAGTGCTAGCAGAGCGGGGGGGGGTTTCGATTCACCCCTCCACTTT	CSASRAGGGFDSPLHF
TRBV5-8	few	TRBJ2-5	TRBD1	TGTGCCAGCAGCTACAATATCGGACAGGGCAAGGAGACCCAGTACTTC	CASSYNIGQGKETQYF
TRBV29-1	many	TRBJ1-4	TRBD1	TGCAGCGTTGAAGAGGAAGGACAGGGGTACGAAAAACTGTTTTTT	CSVEEEGQGYEKLFF
TRBV6-1	few	TRBJ2-3	NA	TGTGCCAGCAGCGTAATAGGAGGGCCGGGAACAGATACGCAGTATTTT	CASSVIGGPGTDTQYF